The 18 T cell receptor beta chains listed next were all sequenced from one sample in a study of blood T cell repertoires in COVID-19 (dated by TCRdb to about 2020). The method behind the library was the immunoSEQ multiplex PCR assay. Here the immuneACCESS table is served through TCRdb, limited to in-frame sequences with V and J called. Missing clones are a known gap in these copies; in checked studies unresolved V genes cover under half, and the rest lacks a known reason. The sample has 100,000 to 120,000 clones on record, roughly 79% of them singletons. About 40% of the sample is held by the ten biggest clonotypes. The sample comprised peripheral blood. These TCRs come from a man older than 75 with acute or convalescent COVID-19.

Of note for this clone: One end of the junction does not line up with germline, which may come from a read error. The chain is built from TRBV19 and TRBJ2-7; 8 positions match TRBD2. CDR3 length equals 15 residues. In germline, CDR1 is LNHDA, CDR2 SQIVND (reference sequence). CDR3 bases: TGTGCCAGTAGTACGCTCGGGAGGGCCTCCAACGAGCAGTACTTC. This encodes CASSTLGRASNEQYF.

The chain couples TRBV28 to TRBJ1-2, with a weak D call TRBD1 (5 bases). The ends were cut back, 10 bases at V and 4 bases at J, with 13 bases in the middle. The CDR3 spans 12 residues. From germline, CDR1 is MDHEN and CDR2 SYDVKM. The CDR3 protein is CAIPGKLYGYTF. CDR3 DNA sequence: TGTGCCATTCCAGGGAAACTCTATGGCTACACCTTC.

The chain carries TRBV28 and TRBJ2-5; 7 bases are a match to TRBD1. CDR1 and CDR2 (germline): MDHEN, SYDVKM. J lost 4 bases, V lost 4 bases, and 9 bases had no gene match. This CDR3 is 15 amino acids long. CDR3 protein: CASSSGRDRLETQYF. CDR3 nucleotides: TGTGCCAGCAGTTCTGGCCGGGACAGATTAGAGACCCAGTACTTC.

This chain joins TRBV27 and TRBJ1-2; 7 bases are shared with TRBD1. CDR1 is MNHEY, CDR2 SMNVEV, per germline (reference sequence). The CDR3 totals 15 residues. V was clipped by 4 bases and J by 0 bases; unmatched bases: 5. In DNA form, the CDR3 reads TGTGCCAGCAGTTACTCAGGGGGGCCTAACTATGGCTACACCTTC. Its protein is CASSYSGGPNYGYTF.

The chain couples TRBV7-2 to TRBJ2-1; TRBD2 matches at 15 bases. V shed 5 bases, J shed 12 bases, and the junction held 8 bases outside the gene matches. This CDR3 region has 15 residues. Germline values: CDR1 SGHTA, CDR2 FQGNSA. The CDR3 loop is CASSPRTSGRGGQFF. The DNA of the CDR3 is TGTGCCAGCAGCCCTCGGACTAGCGGGAGGGGGGGGCAGTTCTTC.

This chain connects TRBV5-1 to TRBJ2-7, with D uncertain. The CDR3 has 13 residues. The germline V gene has CDR1 SGHRS and CDR2 YFSETQ. The V gene lost 1 base and the J gene lost 2 bases, with 7 bases spanning the gap. The DNA of the CDR3 is TGCGCCAGCAGCTTGACGCGTACCTACGAGCAGTACTTC. Protein sequence: CASSLTRTYEQYF.

The genes are TRBV5-1 and TRBJ1-6; 10 positions agree with TRBD1. V was clipped by 4 bases and J by 10 bases; unmatched bases: 8. The CDR3 extends over 15 amino acids. Germline V gene lookup returns CDR1 SGHRS and CDR2 YFSETQ. The CDR3 DNA reads as TGCGCCAGCAGCCCACACGGGACAGGGGAATCACCCCTCCACTTT. It translates to CASSPHGTGESPLHF.

The V and J genes are TRBV28 and TRBJ2-7; 8 positions agree with TRBD1. In germline, CDR1 is MDHEN, CDR2 SYDVKM. J gave up 0 bases and V 7 bases, and 8 bases lay outside the gene matches. CDR3 size: 15 residues. In DNA, the CDR3 is TGTGCCAGCACCCGGGGACAGGCCAACTCCTACGAGCAGTACTTC. Translation gives CASTRGQANSYEQYF.

The rearrangement links TRBV28 to TRBJ2-1; tentatively, D is TRBD2 (6 bases). Trimming took 2 bases from V and 6 from J, leaving 8 bases between them. Germline lookup yields CDR1 MDHEN and CDR2 SYDVKM. There are 13 residues in the CDR3. The CDR3 loop reads CASSLVGSNEQFF. DNA of the CDR3: TGTGCCAGCAGTTTAGTCGGGAGCAATGAGCAGTTCTTC.

This sequence joins TRBV19 and TRBJ2-7; D possibly corresponds to TRBD2 (6 bases). V was pared by 3 bases and J by 5 bases, with 11 bases between. Germline CDR1 and CDR2: LNHDA and SQIVND (reference sequence). This CDR3 region has 13 residues. CDR3 amino acids: CASSMNWGDEQYF. CDR3 sequence (DNA): TGTGCCAGTAGTATGAATTGGGGGGACGAGCAGTACTTC.

This clone was counted a few times. The chain couples TRBV29-1 to TRBJ1-2, with TRBD1 matching over 8 bases. V gave up 5 bases and J gave up 7 bases; unmatched junction bases: 6. Germline V gives CDR1 SQVTM, CDR2 ANQGSEA. The CDR3 covers 12 residues. The CDR3 region is CSVLVGTGGYTF. CDR3 nucleotides: TGCAGCGTTTTGGTAGGGACAGGTGGCTACACCTTC.

The chain is built from TRBV20-1 and TRBJ2-7, with 8 bases aligning to TRBD2. V trimming: 3 bases; J trimming: 7 bases; junction bases outside the gene matches: 11. From germline, CDR1 is DFQATT and CDR2 SNEGSKA (reference sequence). The CDR3 runs to 14 residues. CDR3 sequence reads: CSASDGRALREQYF. The CDR3 nucleotides are TGCAGTGCTAGTGACGGGAGGGCCCTTAGAGAGCAGTACTTC.

The J gene is TRBJ2-7, the V gene TRBV4-3; D may be TRBD2 (6 bases). V lost 0 bases and J 1 base, leaving 10 bases between the germline ends. The CDR3 loop spans 15 amino acids. Germline V lookup: CDR1 LGHNA, CDR2 YSLEER. DNA of the CDR3: TGCGCCAGCAGCCAAGATAGCGGCGGTTCCTACGAGCAGTACTTC. This gives the protein CASSQDSGGSYEQYF.

The chain employs TRBV2 and TRBJ2-1; D might be TRBD2 (5 bases). The length of the CDR3 is 15 residues. CDR1 and CDR2 from the germline V gene are SNHLY and FYNNEI. V was cut by 5 bases and J by 2 bases, with 13 bases left in between. CDR3 sequence reads: CASSRTSSAYNEQFF. The CDR3 DNA sequence: TGTGCCAGCAGTCGAACAAGTAGCGCCTACAATGAGCAGTTCTTC. The full variable domain, completed using reference TRBV2 and TRBJ2-1, is EPEVTQTPSHQVTQMGQEVILRCVPISNHLYFYWYRQILGQKVEFLVSFYNNEISEKSEIFDDQFSVERPDGSNFTLKIRSTKLEDSAMYFCASSRTSSAYNEQFFGPGTRLTVL.

This clone occurred a few times. This sequence joins TRBV4-2 and TRBJ2-3; 7 bases map to TRBD1. This CDR3 comprises 14 residues. CDR1 is LGHNA and CDR2 is YNFKEQ in the germline V gene. V shed 2 bases, J shed 5 bases, and the junction held 4 bases outside the gene matches. In nucleotides, the CDR3 is TGTGCCAGCAGCCAACCAGGGACAGAAGATACGCAGTATTTT. It translates to CASSQPGTEDTQYF.

The chain uses TRBV6-5 and TRBJ2-7; D gene ambiguous. V dropped 0 bases and J dropped 2 bases, with 14 bases sitting between them. CDR3 length: 16 amino acids. Germline CDR1 and CDR2: MNHEY and SVGAGI. The CDR3 DNA follows: TGTGCCAGCAGTTACTCTCAGATCGTAAATGCCTACGAGCAGTACTTC. It codes for CASSYSQIVNAYEQYF.

The J gene is TRBJ1-5, the V gene TRBV2; D perhaps matches TRBD1 (6 bases). The CDR3 sequence is 15 residues long. V gave up 2 bases and J gave up 4 bases, with 12 bases separating them. In germline, CDR1 is SNHLY, CDR2 FYNNEI. The CDR3 sequence is CASSELQGSNQPQHF. The CDR3 bases are TGTGCCAGCAGTGAACTGCAGGGGTCTAATCAGCCCCAGCATTTT.

The sample holds a few counts of this clone. The chain's CDR3 is CASSSHLAGGYNEQFF. The CDR3 region has the DNA TGTGCCAGCAGCTCCCACCTAGCGGGAGGATACAATGAGCAGTTCTTC. J is TRBJ2-1 and V is TRBV9, with 11 nucleotides matching TRBD2. The CDR3 runs to 16 residues. J gave up 4 bases and V 4 bases, and 7 bases lay outside the gene matches. CDR1 is SGDLS and CDR2 is YYNGEE in the germline V gene.